This is a list of T cell receptor beta chains from one sample in a study of T cell changes during pregnancy in multiple sclerosis. TCRdb keeps only in-frame clones here, not all; method: immunoSEQ multiplex PCR. The repertoire includes some 24,000 clones, around 90% of them detected once, and around 0.93% sits in the top ten. This material consisted of CD4+ T cells from peripheral blood mononuclear cells, taken in the second trimester of pregnancy. The source is a female donor in good health, enrolled as a control in a pregnancy study. CDR3s include the opening cysteine and the closing phenylalanine or tryptophan. The D gene is left open where the match is weak. For some rows the clone size is stated as once, few or many, or as a class when expanded; others skip it.

once,-,TRBV11-2,TRBJ2-1,CASSLGQGTYNEQFF,TGTGCCAGCAGCTTAGGGCAGGGGACCTACAATGAGCAGTTCTTC
-,TRBD1,TRBV19,TRBJ1-1,CASSTSRQGKNTEAFF,TGTGCCAGTAGTACATCCCGACAGGGTAAGAACACTGAAGCTTTCTTT
-,-,TRBV10-3,TRBJ2-7,CATATTVNEQYF,TGTGCCACCGCAACGACAGTCAACGAGCAGTACTTC
-,-,TRBV10-3,TRBJ1-5,CAISGDSVDQPQHF,TGTGCCATCAGTGGAGACTCGGTGGATCAGCCCCAGCATTTT
once,TRBD2,TRBV5-1,TRBJ2-1,CASGSSGTYNEQFF,TGCGCCAGCGGGTCTAGCGGTACCTACAATGAGCAGTTCTTC
-,-,TRBV15,TRBJ1-1,CATSRVGGDTEAFF,TGTGCCACCAGCAGAGTTGGGGGGGACACTGAAGCTTTCTTT
-,-,TRBV6-5,TRBJ1-2,CASSRGADYGYTF,TGTGCCAGCAGCCGGGGGGCTGACTATGGCTACACCTTC
-,TRBD1,TRBV5-1,TRBJ1-2,CASSSGTGDRHGYTF,TGCGCCAGCAGCTCAGGGACAGGGGACCGCCATGGCTACACCTTC
once,-,TRBV6-4,TRBJ2-1,CASSEVSSFYNEQFF,TGTGCCAGCAGTGAGGTTAGCTCCTTCTACAATGAGCAGTTCTTC
-,-,TRBV28,TRBJ1-5,CASTLFRVSQPQHF,TGTGCCAGCACCTTGTTCCGGGTTAGTCAGCCCCAGCATTTT
few,TRBD1,TRBV4-1,TRBJ1-5,CASSQGGQGEGPQHF,TGCGCCAGCAGCCAAGGGGGACAGGGAGAAGGGCCCCAGCATTTT
-,-,TRBV19,TRBJ2-3,CASSPRVAETDTQYF,TGTGCCAGTAGTCCCCGGGTAGCGGAAACAGATACGCAGTATTTT
-,-,TRBV14,TRBJ1-1,CASSQQASTEAFF,TGTGCCAGCAGCCAACAGGCCTCCACTGAAGCTTTCTTT
-,-,TRBV28,TRBJ1-2,CASSLYRRRTNYGYTF,TGTGCCAGCAGTCTATATAGACGGAGAACTAACTATGGCTACACCTTC
-,-,TRBV28,TRBJ1-6,CASSPTHPNSPLHF,TGTGCCAGCAGCCCAACTCACCCGAATTCACCCCTCCACTTT
-,TRBD2,TRBV7-3,TRBJ2-1,CASSLTGTRVHEQFF,TGTGCCAGCAGCTTAACGGGGACTAGAGTTCATGAGCAGTTCTTC
once,-,TRBV11-2,TRBJ2-7,CASSLSAGPSYEQYF,TGTGCCAGCAGCTTAAGCGCGGGACCGTCCTACGAGCAGTACTTC
-,-,TRBV4-1,TRBJ2-7,CASSQRGGGTSSYEQYF,TGCGCCAGCAGCCAAAGGGGGGGCGGAACGAGCTCCTACGAGCAGTACTTC
-,TRBD2,TRBV6-1,TRBJ2-5,CASSGMLAGVETQYF,TGTGCCAGCAGTGGCATGCTAGCGGGAGTTGAGACCCAGTACTTC
-,-,TRBV21-1,TRBJ2-7,CASSKVIYCHYEQYF,TGTGCCAGCAGCAAAGTGATCTACTGCCACTACGAGCAGTACTTC
once,-,TRBV27,TRBJ2-1,CASSPRAVGLLSYNEQFF,TGTGCCAGCAGTCCCCGAGCGGTGGGACTGCTATCCTACAATGAGCAGTTCTTC
-,-,TRBV6-1,TRBJ2-1,CASSEPAPQGYEQFF,TGTGCCAGCAGTGAACCCGCGCCCCAGGGGTATGAGCAGTTCTTC
-,TRBD1,TRBV12-5,TRBJ1-1,CASGFGQGNTEAFF,TGTGCTAGTGGTTTCGGACAGGGGAACACTGAAGCTTTCTTT
-,TRBD1,TRBV11-2,TRBJ1-1,CASSFRSGGSTEAFF,TGTGCCAGCAGCTTCAGATCAGGGGGGAGCACTGAAGCTTTCTTT
-,TRBD1,TRBV7-6,TRBJ2-1,CASSLALGQGALVEQFF,TGTGCCAGCAGCTTAGCGCTGGGACAGGGGGCGCTGGTTGAGCAGTTCTTC
once,TRBD2,TRBV19,TRBJ2-3,CASRKRGDTLGGTDTQYF,TGTGCCAGTAGAAAGCGGGGGGACACGCTAGGGGGCACAGATACGCAGTATTTT
-,TRBD1,TRBV19,TRBJ1-6,CASSMGTGLNSPLHF,TGTGCCAGTAGTATGGGGACAGGCCTTAATTCACCCCTCCACTTT
-,TRBD1,TRBV5-1,TRBJ1-3,CASSLGTGKTSGNTIYF,TGCGCCAGCAGCTTGGGGACAGGGAAGACCTCTGGAAACACCATATATTTT
-,TRBD2,TRBV4-2,TRBJ2-2,CASSHPGTSSSGELFF,TGTGCCAGCAGCCATCCCGGGACTAGCAGCAGCGGGGAGCTGTTTTTT
-,-,TRBV18,TRBJ2-7,CASSPGQYIEQYF,TGTGCCAGCTCACCTGGACAGTATATCGAGCAGTACTTC
-,-,TRBV6-6,TRBJ1-4,CASSPPPGPSPEKLFF,TGTGCCAGCAGTCCTCCTCCAGGGCCCTCCCCCGAAAAACTGTTTTTT
-,TRBD1,TRBV6-6,TRBJ2-7,CASSYKDRAEQYF,TGTGCCAGCAGTTACAAGGACAGGGCCGAGCAGTACTTC
-,-,TRBV28,TRBJ1-2,CASSPLSNYGYTF,TGTGCCAGCAGTCCATTGAGTAACTATGGCTACACCTTC
few,-,TRBV5-1,TRBJ1-1,CASSTQGYLTEAFF,TGCGCCAGCAGCACCCAGGGGTACCTCACTGAAGCTTTCTTT
-,-,TRBV5-1,TRBJ2-7,CASSPQGSYSYEQYF,TGCGCCAGCAGCCCCCAGGGCAGCTACTCCTACGAGCAGTACTTC
-,-,TRBV5-4,TRBJ1-1,CASSFDPLAGAEAFF,TGTGCCAGCAGCTTTGACCCCCTCGCGGGCGCTGAAGCTTTCTTT
-,TRBD1,TRBV10-3,TRBJ1-1,CAIRGQLGSSEAFF,TGTGCCATCAGGGGACAGCTAGGTTCCTCTGAAGCTTTCTTT
once,-,TRBV7-3,TRBJ2-7,CASSLWAAGPYEQYF,TGTGCCAGCAGCTTATGGGCCGCGGGACCCTACGAGCAGTACTTC
-,TRBD2,TRBV27,TRBJ2-5,CASSKAAGGNDRWTQYF,TGTGCCAGCAGTAAGGCAGCGGGGGGGAATGACCGTTGGACCCAGTACTTC
-,TRBD2,TRBV5-1,TRBJ2-5,CASSRDGQRGAQETQYF,TGCGCCAGCAGCAGGGATGGGCAGCGGGGAGCCCAAGAGACCCAGTACTTC
-,-,TRBV7-3,TRBJ1-2,CASSLLRAAYGYTF,TGTGCCAGCAGCTTATTGAGGGCTGCCTATGGCTACACCTTC
-,-,TRBV28,TRBJ1-1,CASSSPGANTEAFF,TGTGCCAGCAGTTCACCGGGAGCGAACACTGAAGCTTTCTTT
-,-,TRBV27,TRBJ2-2,CASSYSGELFF,TGTGCCAGCAGTTACTCCGGGGAGCTGTTTTTT
-,-,TRBV4-2,TRBJ2-5,CASSYDPGAPETQYF,TGTGCCAGCAGCTACGACCCTGGAGCCCCAGAGACCCAGTACTTC
-,TRBD2,TRBV5-4,TRBJ2-1,CASSNKAGETYNEQFF,TGTGCCAGCAGCAATAAGGCGGGGGAAACCTACAATGAGCAGTTCTTC
once,TRBD2,TRBV6-1,TRBJ2-2,CASSEGTGGTPTGELFF,TGTGCCAGCAGTGAAGGCACGGGGGGGACCCCCACCGGGGAGCTGTTTTTT
-,-,TRBV6-1,TRBJ2-7,CASTMDGSSYEQYF,TGTGCCAGCACCATGGACGGGAGCTCCTACGAGCAGTACTTC